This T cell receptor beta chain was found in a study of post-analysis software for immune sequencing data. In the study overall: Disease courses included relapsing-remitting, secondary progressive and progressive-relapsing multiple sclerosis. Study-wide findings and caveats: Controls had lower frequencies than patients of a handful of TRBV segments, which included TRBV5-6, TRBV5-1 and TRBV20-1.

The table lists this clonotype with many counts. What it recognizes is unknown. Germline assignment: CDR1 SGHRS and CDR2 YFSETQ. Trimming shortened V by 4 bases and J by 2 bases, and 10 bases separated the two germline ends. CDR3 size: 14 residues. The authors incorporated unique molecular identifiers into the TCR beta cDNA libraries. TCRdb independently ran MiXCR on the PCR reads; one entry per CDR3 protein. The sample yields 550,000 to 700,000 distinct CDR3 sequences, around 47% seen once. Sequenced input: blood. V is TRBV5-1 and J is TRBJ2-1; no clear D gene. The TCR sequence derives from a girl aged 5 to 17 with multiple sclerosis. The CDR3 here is CASSPFDPYNEQFF. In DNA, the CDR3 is TGCGCCAGCAGCCCTTTCGACCCCTACAATGAGCAGTTCTTC.